This is a list of T cell receptor beta chains from one sample in a study of cytomegalovirus exposure and HLA in healthy donors. Clones were sequenced by immunoSEQ multiplex PCR, and TCRdb holds only the in-frame ones, with some missing. The sample lists 200,000 to 250,000 clones, around 70% occurring once. The sequenced sample was PBMCs. These TCRs come from a man between 40 and 49 years old in good health and CMV-seropositive. Both conserved end residues are part of each CDR3. Not all rows give a size; the values are once, few, many and, for expanded clones, a class.

clone size: .; V gene: TRBV19; CDR3 protein: CASRGTGNQPQHF
clone size: .; V gene: TRBV9; CDR3 protein: CASSVGEGAYGYTF
clone size: .; V gene: TRBV7-2; CDR3 protein: CASSPGTQPTNYGYTF
clone size: .; V gene: TRBV6-1; CDR3 protein: CASNPKGGTGEFF
clone size: .; V gene: TRBV7-8; CDR3 protein: CASSWRRAGQGGGYTF
clone size: few; V gene: TRBV28; CDR3 protein: CASSPLRTVNTEAFF
clone size: .; V gene: TRBV7-3; CDR3 protein: CASSTQGAEDTQYF
clone size: .; V gene: TRBV7-7; CDR3 protein: CASSCKGQATNEKLFF
clone size: .; V gene: TRBV11-2; CDR3 protein: CASSLGTGFGETQYF
clone size: .; V gene: TRBV4-1; CDR3 protein: CASSRRQGSMNTEAFF
clone size: few; V gene: TRBV7-3; CDR3 protein: CASSLGLNTGELFF
clone size: .; V gene: TRBV5-6; CDR3 protein: CASSWGQLTYEQYF
clone size: .; V gene: TRBV5-1; CDR3 protein: CASSPQTVGELFF
clone size: .; V gene: TRBV9; CDR3 protein: CASSVDIAVGTDTQYF
clone size: .; V gene: TRBV7-6; CDR3 protein: CASSRGANTGELFF
clone size: .; V gene: TRBV23-1; CDR3 protein: CASSQSREQRYGYTF
clone size: .; V gene: TRBV19; CDR3 protein: CASSIAMIQGSASFNEKLFF
clone size: .; V gene: TRBV11-2; CDR3 protein: CASSLGQQGTEAFF
clone size: .; V gene: TRBV6-1; CDR3 protein: CASSDVGGMNTEAFF
clone size: .; V gene: TRBV19; CDR3 protein: CASSEAPGELFF
clone size: .; V gene: TRBV4-3; CDR3 protein: CASSQVRWEGDIQYF
clone size: .; V gene: TRBV29-1; CDR3 protein: CSVQGLMNTEAFF
clone size: few; V gene: TRBV5-4; CDR3 protein: CASSSVGGGEETQYF
clone size: .; V gene: TRBV5-1; CDR3 protein: CASSLEPVSYEQYF
clone size: few; V gene: TRBV7-2; CDR3 protein: CASSFTGEETQYF
clone size: .; V gene: TRBV11-2; CDR3 protein: CASSPGQYGYTF
clone size: once; V gene: TRBV4-1; CDR3 protein: CASSQDRGLGGEQYF